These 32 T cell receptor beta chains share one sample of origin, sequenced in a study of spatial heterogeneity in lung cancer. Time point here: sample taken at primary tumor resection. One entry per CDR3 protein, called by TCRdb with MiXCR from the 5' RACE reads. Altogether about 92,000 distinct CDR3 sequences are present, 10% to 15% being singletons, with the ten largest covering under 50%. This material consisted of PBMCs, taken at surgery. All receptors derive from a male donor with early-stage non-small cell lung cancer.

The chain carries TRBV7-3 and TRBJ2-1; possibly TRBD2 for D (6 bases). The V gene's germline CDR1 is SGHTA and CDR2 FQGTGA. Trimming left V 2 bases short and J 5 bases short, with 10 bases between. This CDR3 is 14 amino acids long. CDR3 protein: CASSLGGSDNEQFF. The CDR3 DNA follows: TGTGCCAGCAGCTTAGGGGGGTCTGACAATGAGCAGTTCTTC.

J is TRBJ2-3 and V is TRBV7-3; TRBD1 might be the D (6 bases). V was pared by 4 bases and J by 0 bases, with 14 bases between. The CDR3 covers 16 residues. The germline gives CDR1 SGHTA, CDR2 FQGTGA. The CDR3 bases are TGTGCCAGCAGCTCCGAAGCCAGGGGCAGCACAGATACGCAGTATTTT. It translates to CASSSEARGSTDTQYF.

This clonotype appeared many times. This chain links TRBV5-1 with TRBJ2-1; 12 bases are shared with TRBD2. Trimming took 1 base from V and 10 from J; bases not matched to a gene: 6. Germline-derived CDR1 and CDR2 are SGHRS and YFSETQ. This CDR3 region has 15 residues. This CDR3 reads CASSLKLAGGGEQFF. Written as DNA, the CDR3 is TGCGCCAGCAGCTTGAAACTAGCGGGAGGAGGGGAGCAGTTCTTC.

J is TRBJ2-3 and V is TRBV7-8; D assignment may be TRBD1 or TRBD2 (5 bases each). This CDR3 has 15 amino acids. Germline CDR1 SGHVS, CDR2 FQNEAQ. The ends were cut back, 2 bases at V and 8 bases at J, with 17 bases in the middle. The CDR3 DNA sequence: TGTGCCAGCAGCTTACTGACGCTAGTTGGGGGTACGCAGTATTTT. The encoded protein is CASSLLTLVGGTQYF.

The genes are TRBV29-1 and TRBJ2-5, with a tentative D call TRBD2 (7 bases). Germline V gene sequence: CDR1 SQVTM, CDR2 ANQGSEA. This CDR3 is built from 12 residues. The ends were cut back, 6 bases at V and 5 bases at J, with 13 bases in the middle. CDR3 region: CSVEQGGETQYF. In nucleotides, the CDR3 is TGCAGCGTAGAACAGGGAGGGGAGACCCAGTACTTC.

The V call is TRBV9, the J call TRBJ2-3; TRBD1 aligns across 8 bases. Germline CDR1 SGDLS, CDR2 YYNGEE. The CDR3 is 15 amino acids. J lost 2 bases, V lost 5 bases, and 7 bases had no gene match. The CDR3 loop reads CASSGRTGFTDTQYF. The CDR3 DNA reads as TGTGCCAGCAGTGGCCGGACAGGGTTCACAGATACGCAGTATTTT.

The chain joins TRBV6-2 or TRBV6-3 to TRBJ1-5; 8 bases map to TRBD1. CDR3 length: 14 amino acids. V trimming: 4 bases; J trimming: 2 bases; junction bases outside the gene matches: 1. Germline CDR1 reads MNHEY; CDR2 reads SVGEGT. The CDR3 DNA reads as TGTGCCAGCAGTTCGGGACAGGGCAATCAGCCCCAGCATTTT. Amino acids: CASSSGQGNQPQHF.

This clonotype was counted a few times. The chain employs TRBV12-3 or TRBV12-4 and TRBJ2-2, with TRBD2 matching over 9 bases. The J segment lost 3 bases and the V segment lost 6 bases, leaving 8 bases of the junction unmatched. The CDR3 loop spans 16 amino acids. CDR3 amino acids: CASRSGPSGDTGELFF. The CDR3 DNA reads TGTGCCAGCAGGTCGGGACCTAGCGGGGACACCGGGGAGCTGTTTTTT.

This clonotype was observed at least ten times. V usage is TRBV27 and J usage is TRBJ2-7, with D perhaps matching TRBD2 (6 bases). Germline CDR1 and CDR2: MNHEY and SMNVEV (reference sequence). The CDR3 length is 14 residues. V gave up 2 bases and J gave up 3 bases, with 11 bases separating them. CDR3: CASSLRLGLYEQYF. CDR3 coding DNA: TGTGCCAGCAGTTTAAGACTAGGTCTCTACGAGCAGTACTTC.

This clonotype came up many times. CDR3 DNA sequence: TGTGCCAGCAGTTCCCTTACGACCCCTAATGAAAAACTGTTTTTT. It yields the protein CASSSLTTPNEKLFF. The chain is built from TRBV28 and TRBJ1-4, with unresolved D. This CDR3 has 15 residues. Per germline, CDR1 MDHEN and CDR2 SYDVKM. With 4 bases removed from V and 3 bases from J, the gap between germline ends came to 12 bases.

The CDR3 protein is CASGVPGANVLTF. The CDR3 nucleotides are TGTGCTTCAGGGGTCCCCGGGGCCAACGTCCTGACTTTC. This chain connects TRBV6-6 to TRBJ2-6; a weak D match, TRBD1 (6 bases). Germline values: CDR1 MNHNY, CDR2 SVGAGI (reference sequence). The CDR3 contains 13 residues.

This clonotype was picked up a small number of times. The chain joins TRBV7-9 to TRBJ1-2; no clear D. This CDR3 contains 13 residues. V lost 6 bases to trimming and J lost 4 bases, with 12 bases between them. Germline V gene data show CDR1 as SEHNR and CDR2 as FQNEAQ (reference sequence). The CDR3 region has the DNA TGTGCCAGCAGTCCCGGGAACCTCTATGGCTACACCTTC. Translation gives CASSPGNLYGYTF.

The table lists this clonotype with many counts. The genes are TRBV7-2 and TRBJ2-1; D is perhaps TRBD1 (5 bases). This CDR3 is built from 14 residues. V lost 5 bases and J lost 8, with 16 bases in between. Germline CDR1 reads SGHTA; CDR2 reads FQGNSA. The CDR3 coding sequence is TGTGCCAGCAGCCAAGGGGAAGTGGCTTATGAGCAGTTCTTC. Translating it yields CASSQGEVAYEQFF.

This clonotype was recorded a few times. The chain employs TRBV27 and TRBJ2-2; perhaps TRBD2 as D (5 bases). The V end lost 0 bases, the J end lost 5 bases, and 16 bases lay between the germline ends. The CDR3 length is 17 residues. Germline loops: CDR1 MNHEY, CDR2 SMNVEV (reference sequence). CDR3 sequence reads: CASSLSIMRAATGELFF. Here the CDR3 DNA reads TGTGCCAGCAGTTTATCGATAATGAGGGCAGCAACCGGGGAGCTGTTTTTT.

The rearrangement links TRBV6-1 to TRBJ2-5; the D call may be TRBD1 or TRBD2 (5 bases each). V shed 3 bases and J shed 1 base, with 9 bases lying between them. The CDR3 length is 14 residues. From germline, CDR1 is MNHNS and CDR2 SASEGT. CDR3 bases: TGTGCCAGCAGTGAGGGGGTAGGCCAAGAGACCCAGTACTTC. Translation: CASSEGVGQETQYF.

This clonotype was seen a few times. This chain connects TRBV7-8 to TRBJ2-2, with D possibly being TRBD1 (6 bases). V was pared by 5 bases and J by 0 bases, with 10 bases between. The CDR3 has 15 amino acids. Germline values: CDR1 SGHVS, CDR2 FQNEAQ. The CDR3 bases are TGTGCCAGCAGCCGTAAGGGGGCGAACACCGGGGAGCTGTTTTTT. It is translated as CASSRKGANTGELFF.

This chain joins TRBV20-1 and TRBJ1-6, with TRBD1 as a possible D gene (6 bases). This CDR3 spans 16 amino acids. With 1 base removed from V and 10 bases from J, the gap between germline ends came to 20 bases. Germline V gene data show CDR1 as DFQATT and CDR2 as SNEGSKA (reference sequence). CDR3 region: CSARAVTGPVSSPLHF. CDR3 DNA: TGCAGTGCTAGAGCGGTTACAGGGCCGGTGTCCTCACCCCTCCACTTT.

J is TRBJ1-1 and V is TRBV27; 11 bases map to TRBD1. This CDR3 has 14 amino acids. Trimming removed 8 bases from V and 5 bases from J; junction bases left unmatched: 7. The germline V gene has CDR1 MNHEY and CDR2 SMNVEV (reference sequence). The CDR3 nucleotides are TGTGCCAGCCGCTTGGGACAGGGGGTGACTGAAGCTTTCTTT. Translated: CASRLGQGVTEAFF.

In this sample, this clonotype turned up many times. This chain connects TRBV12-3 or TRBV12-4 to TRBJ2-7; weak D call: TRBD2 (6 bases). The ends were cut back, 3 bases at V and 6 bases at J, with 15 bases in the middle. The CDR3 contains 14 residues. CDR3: CASSLMAGLAEQYF. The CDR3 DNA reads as TGTGCCAGCAGTTTGATGGCGGGGTTAGCCGAGCAGTACTTC.

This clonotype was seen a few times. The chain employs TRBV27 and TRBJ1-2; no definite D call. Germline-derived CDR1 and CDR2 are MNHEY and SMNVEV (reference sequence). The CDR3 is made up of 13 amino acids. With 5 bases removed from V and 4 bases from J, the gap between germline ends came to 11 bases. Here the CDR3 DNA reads TGTGCCAGCAGTCCGGGCCGGATCTATGGCTACACCTTC. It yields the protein CASSPGRIYGYTF.

As DNA, the CDR3 is TGCAGCGTCGACACGACAGGATTGGACACTGAAGCTTTCTTT. As protein: CSVDTTGLDTEAFF. The V gene is TRBV29-1, the J gene TRBJ1-1, with a weak D call TRBD1 (6 bases). Germline CDR1 is SQVTM and CDR2 is ANQGSEA. Deletions cut 6 bases from V and 3 bases from J, with 17 bases between. The CDR3 is made up of 14 amino acids.

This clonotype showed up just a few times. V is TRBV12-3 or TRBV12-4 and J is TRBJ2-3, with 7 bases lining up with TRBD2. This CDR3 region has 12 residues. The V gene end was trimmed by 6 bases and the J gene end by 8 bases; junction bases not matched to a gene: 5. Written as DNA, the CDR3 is TGTGCCAGCAGGCTGACTAGCTTTACGCAGTATTTT. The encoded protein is CASRLTSFTQYF.

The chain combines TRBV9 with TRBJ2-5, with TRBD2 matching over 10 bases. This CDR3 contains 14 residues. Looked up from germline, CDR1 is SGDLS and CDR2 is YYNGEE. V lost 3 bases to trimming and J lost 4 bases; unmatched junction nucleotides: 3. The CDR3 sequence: CASSDWTSGETQYF. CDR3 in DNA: TGTGCCAGCAGCGATTGGACTAGCGGAGAGACCCAGTACTTC.

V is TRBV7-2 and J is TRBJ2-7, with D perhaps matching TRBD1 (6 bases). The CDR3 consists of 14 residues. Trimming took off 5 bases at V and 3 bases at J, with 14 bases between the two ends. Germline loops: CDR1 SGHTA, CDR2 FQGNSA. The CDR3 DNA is TGTGCCAGCAGCGCAAATCGGGACATCTACGAGCAGTACTTC. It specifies CASSANRDIYEQYF.

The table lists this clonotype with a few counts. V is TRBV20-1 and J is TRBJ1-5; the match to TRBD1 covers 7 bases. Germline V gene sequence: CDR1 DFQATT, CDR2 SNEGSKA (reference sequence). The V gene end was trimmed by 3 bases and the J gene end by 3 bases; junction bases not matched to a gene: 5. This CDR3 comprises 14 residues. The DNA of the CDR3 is TGCAGTGCTAGGATAACAGGGGACAATCAGCCCCAGCATTTT. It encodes CSARITGDNQPQHF.

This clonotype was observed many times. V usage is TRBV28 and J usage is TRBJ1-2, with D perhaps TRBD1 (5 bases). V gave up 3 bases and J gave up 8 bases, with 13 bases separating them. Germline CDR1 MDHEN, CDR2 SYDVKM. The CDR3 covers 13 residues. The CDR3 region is CASSFAEGHGYTF. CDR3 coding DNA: TGTGCCAGCAGTTTCGCTGAGGGGCACGGCTACACCTTC.

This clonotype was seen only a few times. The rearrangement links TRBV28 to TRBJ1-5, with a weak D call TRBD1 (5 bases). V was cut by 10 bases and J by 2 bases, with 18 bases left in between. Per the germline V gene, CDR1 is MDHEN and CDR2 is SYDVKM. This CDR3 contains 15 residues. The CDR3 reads CATWVQGEGNQPQHF. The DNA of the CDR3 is TGTGCCACCTGGGTCCAGGGTGAGGGCAATCAGCCCCAGCATTTT.

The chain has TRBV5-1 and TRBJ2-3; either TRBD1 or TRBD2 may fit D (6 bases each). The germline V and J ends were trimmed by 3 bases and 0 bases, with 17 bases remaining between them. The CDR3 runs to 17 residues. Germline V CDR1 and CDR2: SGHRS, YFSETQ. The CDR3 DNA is TGCGCCAGCAGCTCGGTGTTTAGGGGGGCCAGCACAGATACGCAGTATTTT. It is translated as CASSSVFRGASTDTQYF.

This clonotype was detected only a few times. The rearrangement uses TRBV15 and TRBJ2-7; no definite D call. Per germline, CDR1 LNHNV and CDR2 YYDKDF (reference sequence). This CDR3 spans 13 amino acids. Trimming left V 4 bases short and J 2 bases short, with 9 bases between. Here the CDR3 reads CATSIDPTYEQYF. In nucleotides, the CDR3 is TGTGCCACCAGCATCGACCCAACCTACGAGCAGTACTTC.

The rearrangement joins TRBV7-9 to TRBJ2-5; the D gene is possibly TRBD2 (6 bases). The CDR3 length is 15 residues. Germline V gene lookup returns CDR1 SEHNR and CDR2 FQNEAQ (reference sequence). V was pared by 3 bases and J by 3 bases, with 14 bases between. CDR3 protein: CASSLRDLKKETQYF. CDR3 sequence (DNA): TGTGCCAGCAGCTTGCGGGACTTGAAAAAAGAGACCCAGTACTTC.

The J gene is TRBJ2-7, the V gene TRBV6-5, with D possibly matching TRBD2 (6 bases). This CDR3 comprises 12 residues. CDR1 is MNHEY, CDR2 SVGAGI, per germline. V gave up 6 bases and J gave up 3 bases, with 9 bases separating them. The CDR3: CASSRGNYEQYF. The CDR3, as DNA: TGTGCCAGCAGCCGCGGGAACTACGAGCAGTACTTC.

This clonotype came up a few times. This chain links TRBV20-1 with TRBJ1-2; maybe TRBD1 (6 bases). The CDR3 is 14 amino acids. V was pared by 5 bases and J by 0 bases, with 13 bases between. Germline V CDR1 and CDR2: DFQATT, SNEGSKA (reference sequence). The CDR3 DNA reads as TGCAGTGCTGCTGACAGGAAAGCTAACTATGGCTACACCTTC. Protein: CSAADRKANYGYTF.